The 14 T cell receptor beta chains below were found in one sample sequenced in a study of shared clonotypes between healthy human individuals. Some clones are missing from TCRdb's copy, which holds only in-frame ones; the method was immunoSEQ multiplex PCR. The table shows 490,000 or so clones, with about 80% occurring only once. The sequenced material came from PBMCs. These receptor sequences come from a middle-aged woman in good health. Some clones in this sample may be carry-over from other donors' samples.

V is TRBV5-1 and J is TRBJ2-4; D remains ambiguous. Germline CDR1 reads SGHRS; CDR2 reads YFSETQ. The CDR3 is 18 residues long. V dropped 4 bases and J dropped 3 bases, with 23 bases sitting between them. The CDR3 here is CASSPDGFGDTRKNIQYF. In nucleotides, the CDR3 is TGCGCCAGCAGCCCAGATGGGTTTGGAGACACCCGCAAAAACATTCAGTACTTC.

The chain is built from TRBV5-1 and TRBJ2-7; TRBD1 aligns across 9 bases. The CDR3 totals 13 residues. CDR1 is SGHRS, CDR2 YFSETQ, per germline. The ends lost 4 bases at V and 5 bases at J; junction bases unmatched: 4. Here the CDR3 DNA reads TGCGCCAGCAGCGACGGGACAGGGAACGAGCAGTACTTC. Amino acids: CASSDGTGNEQYF.

The chain couples TRBV5-1 to TRBJ1-2, with a possible D match to TRBD1 (5 bases). This CDR3 region has 14 residues. From germline, CDR1 is SGHRS and CDR2 YFSETQ. The CDR3 DNA reads as TGCGCTACCAAGGAGGGGCGACTAAACTATGGCTACACCTTC. This translates into CATKEGRLNYGYTF.

The chain is built from TRBV2 and TRBJ1-5; weak D call: TRBD1 (6 bases). Trimming removed 2 bases at V and 3 bases at J, with 14 bases between. Germline lookup yields CDR1 SNHLY and CDR2 FYNNEI. CDR3 size: 16 residues. The DNA of the CDR3 is TGTGCCAGCAGTGAATTAAGGGGGGCGTCCAATCAGCCCCAGCATTTT. Its protein product is CASSELRGASNQPQHF.

The chain links TRBV28 to TRBJ1-1, with 9 nucleotides matching TRBD1. This CDR3 contains 16 residues. Germline lookup yields CDR1 MDHEN and CDR2 SYDVKM. With V trimmed by 1 base and J by 5 bases, 8 bases remained unmatched. CDR3: CASSLSSGTGWTEAFF. The CDR3 bases are TGTGCCAGCAGTTTATCTTCCGGGACAGGGTGGACTGAAGCTTTCTTT.

The J gene is TRBJ2-2, the V gene TRBV7-3; the D gene is possibly TRBD1 (6 bases). The CDR3 is made up of 15 amino acids. V was shortened by 6 bases and J by 4 bases, with 15 bases between the two germline ends. Germline CDR1 SGHTA, CDR2 FQGTGA. The CDR3 DNA reads TGTGCCAGCAGTGAACAGGGAATCGGCACCGGGGAGCTGTTTTTT. Its protein product is CASSEQGIGTGELFF.

The chain links TRBV28 to TRBJ1-5; TRBD1 might be the D (6 bases). The CDR3 length is 16 residues. The ends were cut back, 10 bases at V and 5 bases at J, with 24 bases in the middle. The germline CDR1 and CDR2 sequences are MDHEN and SYDVKM. The CDR3 sequence: CATNIEDSFEYQPQHF. The CDR3 bases are TGTGCCACCAATATTGAGGACAGCTTTGAGTATCAGCCCCAGCATTTT.

The gene calls are TRBV5-5 and TRBJ2-3; D unclear. Germline CDR1 is SGHKS and CDR2 is YYEKEE (reference sequence). CDR3 length: 15 amino acids. V was shortened by 1 base and J by 0 bases, with 9 bases between the two germline ends. This CDR3 reads CASSLFYSSTDTQYF. In DNA, the CDR3 is TGTGCCAGCAGCTTGTTTTACAGTAGCACAGATACGCAGTATTTT.

This CDR3 reads CASSSRRRDYGYTF. The CDR3 DNA follows: TGTGCCAGCAGCAGTAGGAGGAGGGACTATGGCTACACCTTC. This chain connects TRBV4-2 to TRBJ1-2, with D uncertain. The V and J ends lost 5 bases and 3 bases respectively, with 13 bases between them. This CDR3 is 14 amino acids long. CDR1 and CDR2 (germline): LGHNA, YNFKEQ.

This chain uses TRBV9 with TRBJ1-3; TRBD1 agrees at 7 bases. The germline CDR1 and CDR2 sequences are SGDLS and YYNGEE. Trimming cost V 2 bases and J 1 base; bases outside gene matches: 3. CDR3 size: 15 residues. The CDR3 loop is CASSVTGVSGNTIYF. CDR3 sequence (DNA): TGTGCCAGCAGCGTCACAGGGGTGTCTGGAAACACCATATATTTT. The variable domain in full, completed from reference TRBV9 and TRBJ1-3, reads DSGVTQTPKHLITATGQRVTLRCSPRSGDLSVYWYQQSLDQGLQFLIQYYNGEERAKGNILERFSAQQFPDLHSELNLSSLELGDSALYFCASSVTGVSGNTIYFGEGSWLTVV.

This clone turned up a few times. The rearrangement uses TRBV2 and TRBJ1-2, with TRBD1 matching over 8 bases. Unmatched junction bases numbered 6, after V lost 2 bases and J lost 4 bases. CDR3 size: 15 residues. CDR1 is SNHLY and CDR2 is FYNNEI in the germline V gene. The DNA for the CDR3 is TGTGCCAGCAGTGAAAGGGACAGGCGACCCTATGGCTACACCTTC. This translates into CASSERDRRPYGYTF.

The chain joins TRBV6-5 to TRBJ2-7; TRBD1 agrees at 8 bases. Germline trimming cut 0 bases from V and 0 bases from J; bases unmatched to any gene: 1. This CDR3 is 15 amino acids long. Germline CDR1 is MNHEY and CDR2 is SVGAGI. CDR3 region: CASSYSQGASYEQYF. CDR3 DNA sequence: TGTGCCAGCAGTTACTCGCAGGGGGCCTCCTACGAGCAGTACTTC.

This clone was detected only once. The chain is built from TRBV2 and TRBJ2-7; possible D gene TRBD2, 6 bases. The CDR3 has 13 residues. Germline lookup yields CDR1 SNHLY and CDR2 FYNNEI. Trimming removed 10 bases from V and 0 bases from J, with 13 bases in between. CDR3 in amino acids: CAIGGGSSYEQYF. CDR3 DNA: TGTGCCATTGGAGGAGGGTCCTCCTACGAGCAGTACTTC.

The chain uses TRBV30 and TRBJ2-7; D uncertain. The V end was cut by 3 bases, the J end by 4 bases, with 16 bases between. Germline lookup yields CDR1 GTSNPN and CDR2 SVGIG (reference sequence). The CDR3 sequence is 14 residues long. The CDR3 DNA follows: TGTGCCTGGAGCCCCAAATTCGGCAGTTACGAGCAGTACTTC. Translating it yields CAWSPKFGSYEQYF.